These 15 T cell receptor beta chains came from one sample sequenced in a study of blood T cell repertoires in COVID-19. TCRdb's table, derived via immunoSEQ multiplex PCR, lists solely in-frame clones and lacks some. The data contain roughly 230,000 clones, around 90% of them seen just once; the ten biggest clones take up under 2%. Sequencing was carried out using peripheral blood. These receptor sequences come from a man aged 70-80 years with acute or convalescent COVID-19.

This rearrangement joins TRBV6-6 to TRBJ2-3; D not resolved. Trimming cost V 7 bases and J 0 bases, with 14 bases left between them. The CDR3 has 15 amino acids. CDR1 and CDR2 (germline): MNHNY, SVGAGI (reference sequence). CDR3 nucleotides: TGTGCCAGCACTAGGCTCCCGTCTAGCACAGATACGCAGTATTTT. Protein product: CASTRLPSSTDTQYF.

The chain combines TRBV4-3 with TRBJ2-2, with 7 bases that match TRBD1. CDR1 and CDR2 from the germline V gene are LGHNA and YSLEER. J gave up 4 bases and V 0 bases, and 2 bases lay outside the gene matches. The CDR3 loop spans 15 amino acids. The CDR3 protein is CASSQEGTVTGELFF. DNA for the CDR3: TGCGCCAGCAGCCAAGAGGGGACAGTCACCGGGGAGCTGTTTTTT.

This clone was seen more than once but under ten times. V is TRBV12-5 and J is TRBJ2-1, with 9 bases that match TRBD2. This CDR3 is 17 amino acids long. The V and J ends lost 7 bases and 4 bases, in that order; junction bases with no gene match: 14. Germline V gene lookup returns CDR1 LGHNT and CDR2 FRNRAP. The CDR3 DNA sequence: TGTGCTAGTGCCAACCCCAATAGCGGGAGTGCGTACAATGAGCAGTTCTTC. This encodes CASANPNSGSAYNEQFF.

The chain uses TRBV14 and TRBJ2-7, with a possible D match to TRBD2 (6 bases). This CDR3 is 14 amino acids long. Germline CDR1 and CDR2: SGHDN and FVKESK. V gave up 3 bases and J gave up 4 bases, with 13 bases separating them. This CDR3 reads CASSQYEREYEQYF. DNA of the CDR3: TGTGCCAGCAGCCAGTATGAACGGGAGTACGAGCAGTACTTC.

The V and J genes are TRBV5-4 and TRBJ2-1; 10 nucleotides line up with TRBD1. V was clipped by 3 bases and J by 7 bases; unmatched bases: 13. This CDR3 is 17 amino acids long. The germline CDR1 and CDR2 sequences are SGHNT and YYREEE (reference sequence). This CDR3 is CASSSPLGQGGGNEQFF. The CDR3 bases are TGTGCCAGCAGCTCCCCCCTCGGACAGGGGGGAGGGAATGAGCAGTTCTTC.

CDR3 residues: CASSDRTNTGELFF. CDR3 DNA: TGCGCCAGCAGTGACAGGACGAACACCGGGGAGCTGTTTTTT. This sequence joins TRBV4-3 and TRBJ2-2; TRBD1 is a possible D gene (6 bases). The CDR3 totals 14 residues. With 6 bases removed from V and 0 bases from J, the gap between germline ends came to 8 bases. Germline CDR1 and CDR2: LGHNA and YSLEER.

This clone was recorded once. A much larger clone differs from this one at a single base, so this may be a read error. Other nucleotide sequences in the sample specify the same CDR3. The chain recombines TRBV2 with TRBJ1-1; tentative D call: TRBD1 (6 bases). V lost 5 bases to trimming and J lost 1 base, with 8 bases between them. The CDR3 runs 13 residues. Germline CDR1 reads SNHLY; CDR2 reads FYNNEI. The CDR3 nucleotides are TGTGCCAGCAGTTTGACAGGGAACACTGAAGCTTTCTTT. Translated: CASSLTGNTEAFF.

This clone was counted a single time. CDR3 protein: CASSFFPGTGRETQYF. CDR3 DNA sequence: TGTGCCAGCAGCTTTTTCCCCGGGACAGGTAGGGAGACCCAGTACTTC. The chain carries TRBV7-3 and TRBJ2-5, with 8 nucleotides matching TRBD1. Germline lookup yields CDR1 SGHTA and CDR2 FQGTGA. Trimming at V came to 3 bases and at J to 5 bases, leaving 11 bases not matched to a gene. CDR3 length: 16 amino acids.

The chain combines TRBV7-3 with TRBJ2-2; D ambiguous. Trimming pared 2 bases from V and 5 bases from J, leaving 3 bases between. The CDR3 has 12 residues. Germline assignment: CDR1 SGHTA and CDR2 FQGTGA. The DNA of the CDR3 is TGTGCCAGCAGCTTACTTACCGGGGAGCTGTTTTTT. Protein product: CASSLLTGELFF.

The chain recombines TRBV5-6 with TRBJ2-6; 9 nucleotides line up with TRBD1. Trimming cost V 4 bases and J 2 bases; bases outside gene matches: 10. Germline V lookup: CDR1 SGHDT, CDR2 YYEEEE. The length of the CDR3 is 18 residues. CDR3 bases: TGTGCCAGCAGCCCCGCGGGACAGGGAGGCCCTGGGGCCAACGTCCTGACTTTC. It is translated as CASSPAGQGGPGANVLTF.

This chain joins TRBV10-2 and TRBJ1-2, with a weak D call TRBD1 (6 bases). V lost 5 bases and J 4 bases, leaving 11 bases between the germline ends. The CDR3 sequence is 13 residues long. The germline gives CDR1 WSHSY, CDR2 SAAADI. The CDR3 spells CASSPQGGYGYTF. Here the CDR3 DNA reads TGCGCCAGCAGTCCACAGGGTGGCTATGGCTACACCTTC.

CDR3 nucleotide sequence: TGTGCCAGCAGCCATACCCAGGAAGAGACCCAGTACTTC. This translates into CASSHTQEETQYF. This chain connects TRBV3-1 (or the pseudogene TRBV3-2) to TRBJ2-5; no firm D call. CDR3 length: 13 amino acids. V lost 3 bases and J lost 3, with 8 bases in between. CDR1 is LGHDT, CDR2 YNNKEL, per germline (reference sequence).

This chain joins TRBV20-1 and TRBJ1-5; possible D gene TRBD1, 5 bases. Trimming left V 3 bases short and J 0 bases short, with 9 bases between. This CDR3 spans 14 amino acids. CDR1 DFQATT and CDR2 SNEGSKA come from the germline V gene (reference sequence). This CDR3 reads CSASLGLSNQPQHF. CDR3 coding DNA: TGCAGTGCTAGTTTGGGGCTTAGCAATCAGCCCCAGCATTTT.

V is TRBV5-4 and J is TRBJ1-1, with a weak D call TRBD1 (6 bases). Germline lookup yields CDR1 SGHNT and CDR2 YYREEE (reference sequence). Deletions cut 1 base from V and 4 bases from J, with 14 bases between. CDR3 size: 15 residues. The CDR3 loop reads CASSLSPTGSTEAFF. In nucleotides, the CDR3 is TGTGCCAGCAGCTTGTCGCCCACAGGGTCCACTGAAGCTTTCTTT.

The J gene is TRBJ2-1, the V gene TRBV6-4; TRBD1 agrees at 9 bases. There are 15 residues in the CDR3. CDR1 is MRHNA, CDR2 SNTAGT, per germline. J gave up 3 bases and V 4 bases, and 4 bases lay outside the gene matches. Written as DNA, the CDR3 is TGTGCCAGCAGTGCATCGGACAGGGGCTACAATGAGCAGTTCTTC. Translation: CASSASDRGYNEQFF.